Detailed here is one TCR beta chain. The CDR3 has 15 residues. The V end lost 6 bases, the J end lost 2 bases, and 16 bases lay between the germline ends. Per the germline V gene, CDR1 is SNHLY and CDR2 is FYNNEI. This record belongs to a study of OX40 agonist ivuxolimab in advanced cancers. About the study: Dose-escalation patients had hepatocellular carcinoma, melanoma, renal cell or head and neck cancer.

Data came from immunoSEQ multiplex PCR; TCRdb stores just in-frame clones and leaves some out. Here the sample spans around 100,000 clones, 75% to 95% being singletons. The V and J genes are TRBV2 and TRBJ1-1, with D perhaps matching TRBD1 (6 bases). The sample consisted of CD4+ or CD8+ T cells sorted from blood, taken in a trial of the OX40 agonist ivuxolimab. The sequence came from an adult with an advanced solid tumor such as melanoma, head and neck, liver or kidney cancer. The CDR3 coding sequence is TGTGCCAGCAGCGCCTTTGACAGGCGTAACACTGAAGCTTTCTTT. Translation gives CASSAFDRRNTEAFF.